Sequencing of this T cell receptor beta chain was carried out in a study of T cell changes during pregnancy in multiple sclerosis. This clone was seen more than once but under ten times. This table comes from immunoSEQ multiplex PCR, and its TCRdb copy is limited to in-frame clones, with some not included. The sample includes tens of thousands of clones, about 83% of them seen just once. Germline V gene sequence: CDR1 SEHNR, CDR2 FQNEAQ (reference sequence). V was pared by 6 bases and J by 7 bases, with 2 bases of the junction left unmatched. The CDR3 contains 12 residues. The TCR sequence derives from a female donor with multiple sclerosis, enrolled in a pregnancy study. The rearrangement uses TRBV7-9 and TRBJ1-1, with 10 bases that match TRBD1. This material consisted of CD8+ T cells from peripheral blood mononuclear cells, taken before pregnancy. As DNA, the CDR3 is TGTGCCAGCAGAGGGACAGGGGTTGAAGCTTTCTTT. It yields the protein CASRGTGVEAFF.